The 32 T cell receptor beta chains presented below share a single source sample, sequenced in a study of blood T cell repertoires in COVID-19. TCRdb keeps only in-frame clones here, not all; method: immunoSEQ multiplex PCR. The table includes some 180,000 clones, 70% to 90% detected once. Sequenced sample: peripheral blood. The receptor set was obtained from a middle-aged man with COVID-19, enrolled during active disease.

DNA for the CDR3: TGTGCCAGCAGTTTAGGGGCAATCACCGGGGAGCTGTTTTTT. Translating gives CASSLGAITGELFF. The chain combines TRBV6-5 with TRBJ2-2; maybe TRBD1 (5 bases). V lost 4 bases to trimming and J lost 4 bases, with 10 bases between them. The CDR3 consists of 14 residues. CDR1 and CDR2 (germline): MNHEY, SVGAGI.

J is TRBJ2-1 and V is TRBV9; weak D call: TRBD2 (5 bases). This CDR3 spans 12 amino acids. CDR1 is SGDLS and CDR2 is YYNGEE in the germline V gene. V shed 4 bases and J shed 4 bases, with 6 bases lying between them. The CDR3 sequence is CASSPGYNEQFF. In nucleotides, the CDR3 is TGTGCCAGCAGCCCGGGATACAATGAGCAGTTCTTC.

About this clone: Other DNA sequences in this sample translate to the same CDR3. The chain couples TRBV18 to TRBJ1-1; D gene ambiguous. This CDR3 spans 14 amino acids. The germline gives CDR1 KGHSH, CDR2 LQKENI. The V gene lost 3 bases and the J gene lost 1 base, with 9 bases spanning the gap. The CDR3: CASSPRQENTEAFF. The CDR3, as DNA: TGTGCCAGCTCACCCCGGCAGGAGAACACTGAAGCTTTCTTT.

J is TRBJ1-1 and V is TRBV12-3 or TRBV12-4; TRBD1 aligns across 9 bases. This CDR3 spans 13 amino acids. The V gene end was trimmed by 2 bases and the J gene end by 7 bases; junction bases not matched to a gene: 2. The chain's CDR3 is CASSLKTGGEAFF. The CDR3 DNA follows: TGTGCCAGCAGTTTAAAGACAGGGGGTGAAGCTTTCTTT.

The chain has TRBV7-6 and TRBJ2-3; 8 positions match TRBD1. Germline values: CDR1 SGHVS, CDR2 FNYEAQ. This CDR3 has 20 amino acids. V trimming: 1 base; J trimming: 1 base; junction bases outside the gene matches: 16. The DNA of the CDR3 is TGTGCCAGCAGCTTAGGGGCAGGGGGCTTTCAATTTTCGGGCACAGATACGCAGTATTTT. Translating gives CASSLGAGGFQFSGTDTQYF.

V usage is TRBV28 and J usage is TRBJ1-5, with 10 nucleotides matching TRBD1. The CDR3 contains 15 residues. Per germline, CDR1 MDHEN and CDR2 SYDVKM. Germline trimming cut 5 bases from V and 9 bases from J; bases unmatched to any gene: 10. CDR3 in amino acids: CASSPLGQGERPQHF. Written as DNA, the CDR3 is TGTGCCAGCAGTCCCCTCGGACAGGGGGAGCGGCCCCAGCATTTT.

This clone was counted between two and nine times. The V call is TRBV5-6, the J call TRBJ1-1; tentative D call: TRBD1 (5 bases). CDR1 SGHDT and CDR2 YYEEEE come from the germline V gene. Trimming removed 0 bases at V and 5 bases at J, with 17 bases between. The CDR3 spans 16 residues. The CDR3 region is CASSLERGIMSTEAFF. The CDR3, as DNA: TGTGCCAGCAGCTTGGAAAGGGGTATCATGAGTACTGAAGCTTTCTTT.

CDR3 sequence reads: CASSDRTGANLNTQYF. Written as DNA, the CDR3 is TGTGCCAGCAGCGACCGGACAGGGGCCAATCTAAATACGCAGTATTTT. J is TRBJ2-3 and V is TRBV5-5; 9 positions match TRBD1. CDR1 is SGHKS and CDR2 is YYEKEE in the germline V gene (reference sequence). V lost 4 bases to trimming and J lost 7 bases; unmatched junction nucleotides: 13. CDR3 length: 16 amino acids.

In DNA form, the CDR3 reads TGTGCCAGTAGTCGGAGCGGGGGCCCATACAATGAGCAGTTCTTC. Its protein is CASSRSGGPYNEQFF. The rearrangement joins TRBV19 to TRBJ2-1, with 8 bases that match TRBD2. Germline CDR1 LNHDA, CDR2 SQIVND (reference sequence). This CDR3 contains 15 residues. With 5 bases clipped from V and 4 bases from J, the junction kept 7 bases outside the gene matches.

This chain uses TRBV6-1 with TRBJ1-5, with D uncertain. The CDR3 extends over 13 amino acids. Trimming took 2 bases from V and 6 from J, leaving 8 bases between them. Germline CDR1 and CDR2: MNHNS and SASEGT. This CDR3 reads CASSERRGQPQHF. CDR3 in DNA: TGTGCCAGCAGTGAACGCAGAGGTCAGCCCCAGCATTTT.

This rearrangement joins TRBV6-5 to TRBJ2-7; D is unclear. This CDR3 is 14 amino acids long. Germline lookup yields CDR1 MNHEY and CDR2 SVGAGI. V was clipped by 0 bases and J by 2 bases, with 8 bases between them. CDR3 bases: TGTGCCAGCAGTTACTCGAGGCAGACCTACGAGCAGTACTTC. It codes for CASSYSRQTYEQYF.

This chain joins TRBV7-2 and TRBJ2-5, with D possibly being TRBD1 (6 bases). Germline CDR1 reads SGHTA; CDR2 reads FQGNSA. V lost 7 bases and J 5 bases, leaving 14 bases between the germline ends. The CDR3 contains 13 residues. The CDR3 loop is CASKGVGKETQYF. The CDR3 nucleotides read TGTGCCAGCAAGGGGGTGGGTAAGGAGACCCAGTACTTC.

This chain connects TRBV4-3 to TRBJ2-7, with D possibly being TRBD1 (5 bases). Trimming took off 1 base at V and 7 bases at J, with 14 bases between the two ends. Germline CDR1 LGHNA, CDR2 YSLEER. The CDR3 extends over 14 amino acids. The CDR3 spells CASSQVLGLREQYF. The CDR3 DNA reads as TGCGCCAGCAGCCAAGTGTTGGGGCTGAGGGAGCAGTACTTC.

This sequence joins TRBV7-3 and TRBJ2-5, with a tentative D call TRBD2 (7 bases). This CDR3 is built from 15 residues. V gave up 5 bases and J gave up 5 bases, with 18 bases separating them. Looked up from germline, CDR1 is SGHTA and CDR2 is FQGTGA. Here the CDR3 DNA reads TGTGCCAGCAGCAAATCCGGGGGGCATATGGAGACCCAGTACTTC. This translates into CASSKSGGHMETQYF. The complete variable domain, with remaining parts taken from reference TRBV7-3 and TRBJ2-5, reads GAGVSQTPSNKVTEKGKYVELRCDPISGHTALYWYRQSLGQGPEFLIYFQGTGAADDSGLPNDRFFAVRPEGSVSTLKIQRTERGDSAVYLCASSKSGGHMETQYFGPGTRLLVL.

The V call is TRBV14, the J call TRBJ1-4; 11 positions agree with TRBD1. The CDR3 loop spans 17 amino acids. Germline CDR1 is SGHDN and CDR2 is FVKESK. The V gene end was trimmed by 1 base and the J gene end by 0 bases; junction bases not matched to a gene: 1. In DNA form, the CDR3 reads TGTGCCAGCAGCCAAGGGACAGGGGGCGCAACTAATGAAAAACTGTTTTTT. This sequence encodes CASSQGTGGATNEKLFF. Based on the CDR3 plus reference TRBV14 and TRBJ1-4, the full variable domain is EAGVTQFPSHSVIEKGQTVTLRCDPISGHDNLYWYRRVMGKEIKFLLHFVKESKQDESGMPNNRFLAERTGGTYSTLKVQPAELEDSGVYFCASSQGTGGATNEKLFFGSGTQLSVL.

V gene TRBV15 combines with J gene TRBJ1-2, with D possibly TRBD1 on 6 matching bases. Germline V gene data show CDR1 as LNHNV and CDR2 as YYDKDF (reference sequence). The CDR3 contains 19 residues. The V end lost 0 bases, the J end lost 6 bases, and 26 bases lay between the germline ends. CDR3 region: CATSRDRPRWGGPRDGYTF. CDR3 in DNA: TGTGCCACCAGCAGAGATAGGCCCCGTTGGGGGGGCCCAAGGGATGGCTACACCTTC.

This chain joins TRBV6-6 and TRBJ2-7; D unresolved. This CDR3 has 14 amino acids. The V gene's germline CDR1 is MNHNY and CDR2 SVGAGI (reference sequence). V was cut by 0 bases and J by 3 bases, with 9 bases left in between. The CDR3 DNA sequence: TGTGCCAGCAGTTACTCGCGAGGCGACTACGAGCAGTACTTC. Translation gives CASSYSRGDYEQYF.

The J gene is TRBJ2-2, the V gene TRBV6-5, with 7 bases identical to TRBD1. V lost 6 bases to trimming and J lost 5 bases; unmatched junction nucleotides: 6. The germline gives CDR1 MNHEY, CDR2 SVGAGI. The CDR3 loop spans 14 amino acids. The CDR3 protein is CASSHTGVTGELFF. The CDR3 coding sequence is TGTGCCAGCAGCCACACAGGGGTAACCGGGGAGCTGTTTTTT.

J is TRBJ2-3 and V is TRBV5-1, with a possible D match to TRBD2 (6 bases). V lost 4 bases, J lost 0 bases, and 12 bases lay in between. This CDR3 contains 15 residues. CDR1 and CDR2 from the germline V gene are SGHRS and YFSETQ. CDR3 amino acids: CASSLAGTSTDTQYF. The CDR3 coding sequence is TGCGCCAGCAGCCTCGCGGGGACTAGCACAGATACGCAGTATTTT.

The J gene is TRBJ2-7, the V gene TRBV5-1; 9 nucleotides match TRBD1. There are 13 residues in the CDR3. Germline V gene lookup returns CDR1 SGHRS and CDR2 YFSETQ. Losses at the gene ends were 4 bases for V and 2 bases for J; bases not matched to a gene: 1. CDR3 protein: CASSRDRAYEQYF. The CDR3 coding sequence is TGCGCCAGCAGCCGGGACAGGGCCTACGAGCAGTACTTC.

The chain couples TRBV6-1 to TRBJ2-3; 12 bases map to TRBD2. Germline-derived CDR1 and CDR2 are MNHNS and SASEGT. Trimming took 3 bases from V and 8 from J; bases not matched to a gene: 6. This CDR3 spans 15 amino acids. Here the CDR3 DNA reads TGTGCCAGCAGTGAGATCCGACTAGCGGGAGCTACGCAGTATTTT. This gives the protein CASSEIRLAGATQYF.

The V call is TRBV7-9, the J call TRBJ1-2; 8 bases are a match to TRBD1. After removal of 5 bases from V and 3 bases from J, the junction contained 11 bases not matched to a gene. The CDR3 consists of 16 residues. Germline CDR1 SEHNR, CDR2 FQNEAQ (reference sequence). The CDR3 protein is CASSPGGATRDYGYTF. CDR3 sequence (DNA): TGTGCCAGCAGCCCAGGGGGCGCCACCCGGGACTATGGCTACACCTTC. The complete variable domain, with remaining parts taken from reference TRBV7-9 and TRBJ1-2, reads DTGVSQNPRHKITKRGQNVTFRCDPISEHNRLYWYRQTLGQGPEFLTYFQNEAQLEKSRLLSDRFSAERPKGSFSTLEIQRTEQGDSAMYLCASSPGGATRDYGYTFGSGTRLTVV.

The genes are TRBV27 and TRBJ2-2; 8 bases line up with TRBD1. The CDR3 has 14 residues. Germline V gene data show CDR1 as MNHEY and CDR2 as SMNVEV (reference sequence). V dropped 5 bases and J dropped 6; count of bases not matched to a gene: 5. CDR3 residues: CASSPMTGAGELFF. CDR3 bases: TGTGCCAGCAGTCCCATGACAGGGGCCGGGGAGCTGTTTTTT.

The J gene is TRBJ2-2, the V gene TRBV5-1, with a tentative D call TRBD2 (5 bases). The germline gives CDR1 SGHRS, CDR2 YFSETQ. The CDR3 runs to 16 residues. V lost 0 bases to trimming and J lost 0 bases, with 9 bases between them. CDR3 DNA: TGCGCCAGCAGCTTGGATGGGAGCTCGAACACCGGGGAGCTGTTTTTT. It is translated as CASSLDGSSNTGELFF.

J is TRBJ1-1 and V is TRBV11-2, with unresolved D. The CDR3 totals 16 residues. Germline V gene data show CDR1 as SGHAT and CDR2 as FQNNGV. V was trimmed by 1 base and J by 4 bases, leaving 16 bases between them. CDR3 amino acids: CASSLGIGPGGTEAFF. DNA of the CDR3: TGTGCCAGCAGCTTAGGAATCGGGCCCGGAGGCACTGAAGCTTTCTTT.

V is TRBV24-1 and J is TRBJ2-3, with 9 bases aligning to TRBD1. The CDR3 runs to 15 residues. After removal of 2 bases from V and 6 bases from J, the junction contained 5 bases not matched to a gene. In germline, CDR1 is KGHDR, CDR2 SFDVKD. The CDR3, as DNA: TGTGCCACCAGTGATTCCAGGACAGGGGCCGATACGCAGTATTTT. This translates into CATSDSRTGADTQYF.

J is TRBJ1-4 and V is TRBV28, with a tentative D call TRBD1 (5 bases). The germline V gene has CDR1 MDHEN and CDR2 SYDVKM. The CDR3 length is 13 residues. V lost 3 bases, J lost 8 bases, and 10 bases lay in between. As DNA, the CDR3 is TGTGCCAGCAGTTTGACAGCTTCGGAAAAACTGTTTTTT. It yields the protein CASSLTASEKLFF.

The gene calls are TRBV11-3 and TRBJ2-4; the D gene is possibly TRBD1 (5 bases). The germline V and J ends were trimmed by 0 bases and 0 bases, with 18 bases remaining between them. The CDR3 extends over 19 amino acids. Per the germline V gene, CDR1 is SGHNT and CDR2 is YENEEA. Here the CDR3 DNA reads TGTGCCAGCAGCTTAGATCTGGAAAGGGGTAGTATAGCCAAAAACATTCAGTACTTC. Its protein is CASSLDLERGSIAKNIQYF.

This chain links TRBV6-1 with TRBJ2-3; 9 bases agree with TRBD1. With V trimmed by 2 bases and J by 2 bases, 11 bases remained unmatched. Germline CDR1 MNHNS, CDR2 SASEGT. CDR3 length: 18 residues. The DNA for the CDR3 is TGTGCCAGCAGTGAATTCATACAGGGGGCTTTCGACACAGATACGCAGTATTTT. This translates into CASSEFIQGAFDTDTQYF.

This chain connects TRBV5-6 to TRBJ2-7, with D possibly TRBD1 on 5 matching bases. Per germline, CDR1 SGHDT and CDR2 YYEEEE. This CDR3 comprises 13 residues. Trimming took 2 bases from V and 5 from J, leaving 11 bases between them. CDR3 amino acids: CASSFQGLDEQYF. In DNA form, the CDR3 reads TGTGCCAGCAGCTTCCAGGGTCTAGACGAGCAGTACTTC. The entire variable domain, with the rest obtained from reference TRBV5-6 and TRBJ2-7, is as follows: DAGVTQSPTHLIKTRGQQVTLRCSPKSGHDTVSWYQQALGQGPQFIFQYYEEEERQRGNFPDRFSGHQFPNYSSELNVNALLLGDSALYLCASSFQGLDEQYFGPGTRLTVT.

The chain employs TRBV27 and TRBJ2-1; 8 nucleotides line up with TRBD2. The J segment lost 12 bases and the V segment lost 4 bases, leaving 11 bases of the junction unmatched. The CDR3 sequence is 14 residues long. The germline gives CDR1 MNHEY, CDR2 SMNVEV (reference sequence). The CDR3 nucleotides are TGTGCCAGCAGTTCGGGGGGGGCTAGAGGGATGCAGTTCTTC. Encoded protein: CASSSGGARGMQFF.

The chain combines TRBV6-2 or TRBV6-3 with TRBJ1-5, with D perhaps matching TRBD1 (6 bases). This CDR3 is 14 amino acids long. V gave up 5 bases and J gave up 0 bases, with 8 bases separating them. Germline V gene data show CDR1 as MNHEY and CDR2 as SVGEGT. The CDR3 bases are TGTGCCAGCAGTCGGGACATTAGCAATCAGCCCCAGCATTTT. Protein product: CASSRDISNQPQHF.